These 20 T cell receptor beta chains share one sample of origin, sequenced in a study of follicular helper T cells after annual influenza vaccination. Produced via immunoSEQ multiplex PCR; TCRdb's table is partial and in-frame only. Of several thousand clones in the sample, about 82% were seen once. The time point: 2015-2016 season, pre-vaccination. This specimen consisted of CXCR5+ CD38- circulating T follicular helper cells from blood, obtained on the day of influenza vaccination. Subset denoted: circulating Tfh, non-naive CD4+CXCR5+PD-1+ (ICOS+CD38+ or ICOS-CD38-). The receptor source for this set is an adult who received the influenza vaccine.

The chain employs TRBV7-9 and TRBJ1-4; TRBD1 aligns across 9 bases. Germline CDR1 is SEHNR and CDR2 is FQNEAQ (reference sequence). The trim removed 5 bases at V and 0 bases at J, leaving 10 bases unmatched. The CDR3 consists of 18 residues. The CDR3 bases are TGTGCCAGCAGCGCCCTCACAGGGGGCGCTGCAACTAATGAAAAACTGTTTTTT. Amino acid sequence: CASSALTGGAATNEKLFF. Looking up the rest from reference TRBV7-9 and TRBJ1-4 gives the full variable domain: DTGVSQNPRHKITKRGQNVTFRCDPISEHNRLYWYRQTLGQGPEFLTYFQNEAQLEKSRLLSDRFSAERPKGSFSTLEIQRTEQGDSAMYLCASSALTGGAATNEKLFFGSGTQLSVL.

The CDR3: CAISDGTVNTF. The CDR3 nucleotides read TGTGCCATCAGTGACGGGACAGTTAACACCTTC. The J gene is TRBJ1-2, the V gene TRBV10-3; TRBD1 matches 7 bases. Looked up from germline, CDR1 is ENHRY and CDR2 is SYGVKD. Losses at the gene ends were 3 bases for V and 12 bases for J; bases not matched to a gene: 4. The CDR3 spans 11 residues.

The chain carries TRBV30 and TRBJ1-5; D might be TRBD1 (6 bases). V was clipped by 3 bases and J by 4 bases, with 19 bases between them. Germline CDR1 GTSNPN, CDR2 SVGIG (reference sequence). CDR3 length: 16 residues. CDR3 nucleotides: TGTGCCTGGAGCTCCGGTTCACAGGGTGTTAATCAGCCCCAGCATTTT. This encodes CAWSSGSQGVNQPQHF.

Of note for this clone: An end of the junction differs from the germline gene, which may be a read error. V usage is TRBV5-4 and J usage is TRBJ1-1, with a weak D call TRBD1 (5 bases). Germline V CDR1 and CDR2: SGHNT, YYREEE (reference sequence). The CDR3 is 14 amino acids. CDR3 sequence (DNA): TGTGCCAGCAGCTTGGCGGGGCAGAACATTGAAGCTTTCTTT. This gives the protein CASSLAGQNIEAFF.

The CDR3 coding sequence is TGCGCCAGCAGCCTGGGTGCAAGCTCCTACAATGAGCAGTTCTTC. It translates to CASSLGASSYNEQFF. V gene TRBV5-1 combines with J gene TRBJ2-1; no definite D call. Germline-derived CDR1 and CDR2 are SGHRS and YFSETQ. CDR3 length: 15 residues. The V end lost 4 bases, the J end lost 0 bases, and 11 bases lay between the germline ends.

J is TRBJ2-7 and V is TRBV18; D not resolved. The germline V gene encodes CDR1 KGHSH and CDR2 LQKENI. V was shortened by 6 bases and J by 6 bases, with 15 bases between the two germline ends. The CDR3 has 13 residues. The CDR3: CASSLLPLVEQYF. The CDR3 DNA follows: TGTGCCAGCTCCCTACTTCCCCTAGTCGAGCAGTACTTC.

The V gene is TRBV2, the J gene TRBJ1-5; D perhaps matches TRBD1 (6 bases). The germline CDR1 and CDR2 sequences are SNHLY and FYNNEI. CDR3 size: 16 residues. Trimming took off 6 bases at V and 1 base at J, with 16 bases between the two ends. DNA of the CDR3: TGTGCCAGCAGAGGGGGGGGAAGTGCGAGCAATCAGCCCCAGCATTTT. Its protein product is CASRGGGSASNQPQHF.

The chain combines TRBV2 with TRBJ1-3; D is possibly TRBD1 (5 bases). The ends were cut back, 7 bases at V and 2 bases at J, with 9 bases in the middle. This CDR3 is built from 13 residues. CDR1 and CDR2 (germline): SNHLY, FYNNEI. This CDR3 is CASKRDPGNTIYF. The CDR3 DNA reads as TGTGCCAGCAAAAGGGACCCTGGAAACACCATATATTTT. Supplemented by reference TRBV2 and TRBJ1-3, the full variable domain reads EPEVTQTPSHQVTQMGQEVILRCVPISNHLYFYWYRQILGQKVEFLVSFYNNEISEKSEIFDDQFSVERPDGSNFTLKIRSTKLEDSAMYFCASKRDPGNTIYFGEGSWLTVV.

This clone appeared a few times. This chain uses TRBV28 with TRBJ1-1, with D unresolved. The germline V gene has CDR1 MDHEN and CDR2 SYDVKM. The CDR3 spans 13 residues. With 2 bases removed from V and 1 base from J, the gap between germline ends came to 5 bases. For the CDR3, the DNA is TGTGCCAGCAGTTTAGCGTCGAACACTGAAGCTTTCTTT. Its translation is CASSLASNTEAFF.

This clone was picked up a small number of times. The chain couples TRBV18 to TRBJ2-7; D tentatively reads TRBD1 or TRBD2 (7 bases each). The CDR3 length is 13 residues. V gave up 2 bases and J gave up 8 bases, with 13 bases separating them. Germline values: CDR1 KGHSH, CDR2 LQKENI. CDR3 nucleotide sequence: TGTGCCAGCTCACCAGGGGAGGGGGCACAGCAGTACTTC. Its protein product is CASSPGEGAQQYF.

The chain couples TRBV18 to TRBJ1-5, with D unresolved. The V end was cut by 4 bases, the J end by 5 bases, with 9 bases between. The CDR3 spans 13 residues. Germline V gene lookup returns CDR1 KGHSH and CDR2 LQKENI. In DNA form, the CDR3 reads TGTGCCAGCTCACTCCCGGGAGATCAGCCCCAGCATTTT. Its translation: CASSLPGDQPQHF.

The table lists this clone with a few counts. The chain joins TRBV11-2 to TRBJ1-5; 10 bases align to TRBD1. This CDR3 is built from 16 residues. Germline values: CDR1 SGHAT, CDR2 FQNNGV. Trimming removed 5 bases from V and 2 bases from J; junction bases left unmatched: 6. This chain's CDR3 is CASSAGQGVGNQPQHF. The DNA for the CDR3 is TGTGCCAGCAGCGCAGGACAGGGGGTTGGCAATCAGCCCCAGCATTTT.

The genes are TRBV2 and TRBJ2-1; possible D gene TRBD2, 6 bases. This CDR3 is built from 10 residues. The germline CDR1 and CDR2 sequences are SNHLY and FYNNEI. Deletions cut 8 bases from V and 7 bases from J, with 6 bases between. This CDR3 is CASGGNEQFF. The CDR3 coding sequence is TGTGCCAGCGGGGGGAATGAGCAGTTCTTC. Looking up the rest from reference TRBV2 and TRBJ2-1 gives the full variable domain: EPEVTQTPSHQVTQMGQEVILRCVPISNHLYFYWYRQILGQKVEFLVSFYNNEISEKSEIFDDQFSVERPDGSNFTLKIRSTKLEDSAMYFCASGGNEQFFGPGTRLTVL.

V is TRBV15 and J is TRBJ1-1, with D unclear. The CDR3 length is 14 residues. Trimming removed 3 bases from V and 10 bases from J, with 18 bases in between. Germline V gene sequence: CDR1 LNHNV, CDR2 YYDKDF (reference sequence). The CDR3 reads CATSSGNPGTSAFF. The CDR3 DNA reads TGTGCCACCAGCAGCGGCAATCCGGGAACATCAGCTTTCTTT.

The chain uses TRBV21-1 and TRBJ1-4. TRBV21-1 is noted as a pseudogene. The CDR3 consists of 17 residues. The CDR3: CASSKEGNPGNNEKLFF. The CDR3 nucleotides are TGTGCCAGCAGCAAAGAGGGAAACCCGGGGAATAATGAAAAACTGTTTTTT.

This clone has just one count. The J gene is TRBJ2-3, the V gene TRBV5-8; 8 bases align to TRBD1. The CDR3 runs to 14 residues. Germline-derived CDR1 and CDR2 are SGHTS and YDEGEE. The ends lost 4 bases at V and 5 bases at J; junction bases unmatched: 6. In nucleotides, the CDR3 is TGTGCCAGCAGCCGGGACAGGAGGAGAGATACGCAGTATTTT. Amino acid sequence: CASSRDRRRDTQYF.

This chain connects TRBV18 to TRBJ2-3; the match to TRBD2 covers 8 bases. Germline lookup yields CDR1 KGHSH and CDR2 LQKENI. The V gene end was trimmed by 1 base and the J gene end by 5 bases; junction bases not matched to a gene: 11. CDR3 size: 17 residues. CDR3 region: CASSPRPREEGKDTQYF. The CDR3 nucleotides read TGTGCCAGCTCACCACGTCCGCGGGAGGAAGGAAAAGATACGCAGTATTTT.

CDR3 region: CASSFGQASGNTIYF. For the CDR3, the DNA is TGTGCCAGCAGCTTTGGACAGGCCTCTGGAAACACCATATATTTT. The V and J genes are TRBV5-5 and TRBJ1-3; 7 bases are a match to TRBD1. Germline V CDR1 and CDR2: SGHKS, YYEKEE (reference sequence). Unmatched junction bases numbered 2, after V lost 2 bases and J lost 0 bases. This CDR3 has 15 amino acids.

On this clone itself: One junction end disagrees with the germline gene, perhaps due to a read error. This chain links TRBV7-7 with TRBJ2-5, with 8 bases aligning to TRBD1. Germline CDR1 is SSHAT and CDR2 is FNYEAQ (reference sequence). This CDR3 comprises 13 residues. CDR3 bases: TGTGCTAGCAGCCAGGACAGGGCGGAGACCCAGTACTTC. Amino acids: CASSQDRAETQYF.

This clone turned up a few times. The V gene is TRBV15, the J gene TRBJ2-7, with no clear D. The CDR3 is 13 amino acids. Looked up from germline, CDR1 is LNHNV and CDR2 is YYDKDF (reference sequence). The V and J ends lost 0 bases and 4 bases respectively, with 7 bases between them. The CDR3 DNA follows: TGTGCCACCAGCAGAGATCTGGGGTACGAGCAGTACTTC. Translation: CATSRDLGYEQYF. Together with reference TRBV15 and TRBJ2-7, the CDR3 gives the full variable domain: DAMVIQNPRYQVTQFGKPVTLSCSQTLNHNVMYWYQQKSSQAPKLLFHYYDKDFNNEADTPDNFQSRRPNTSFCFLDIRSPGLGDTAMYLCATSRDLGYEQYFGPGTRLTVT.